This T cell receptor beta chain was documented in a study of T cell changes during pregnancy in multiple sclerosis. Sequencing was performed with immunoSEQ multiplex PCR; in TCRdb, only in-frame clones are kept and a portion is missing. The table has some 80,000 clones, 92% seen once. The CDR3 loop spans 13 amino acids. Germline CDR1 and CDR2: MDHEN and SYDVKM. V lost 9 bases and J 0 bases, leaving 12 bases between the germline ends. The TCR originated in a female donor with multiple sclerosis, enrolled in a pregnancy study. V usage is TRBV28 and J usage is TRBJ2-7; possibly TRBD2 for D (5 bases). Sample: peripheral blood, taken before pregnancy. DNA of the CDR3: TGTGCCAGTAGCGTGTCTCCCTCCTACGAGCAGTACTTC. Its translation: CASSVSPSYEQYF.